One sample yielded the 18 T cell receptor beta chains listed below, sequenced in a study of cytomegalovirus exposure and HLA in healthy donors. Researchers ran the PCR with 60 Vbeta and 13 Jbeta primers. Assay: immunoSEQ multiplex PCR; the TCRdb copy retains only in-frame clones and omits some. The data contain about 120,000 clones, around 66% of them singletons. Sequenced: PBMCs. Source of these receptors: a man in his late teens or twenties in good health and CMV-seronegative.

The gene calls are TRBV27 and TRBJ1-2, with TRBD1 matching over 8 bases. Germline-derived CDR1 and CDR2 are MNHEY and SMNVEV (reference sequence). The CDR3 length is 16 residues. V lost 3 bases, J lost 3 bases, and 9 bases stayed unmatched. The CDR3 spells CASSFAPGGADYGYTF. In nucleotides, the CDR3 is TGTGCCAGCAGTTTTGCTCCAGGGGGCGCGGACTATGGCTACACCTTC.

V usage is TRBV28 and J usage is TRBJ1-5; 8 nucleotides line up with TRBD1. The J segment lost 1 base and the V segment lost 6 bases, leaving 5 bases of the junction unmatched. Looked up from germline, CDR1 is MDHEN and CDR2 is SYDVKM. The CDR3 loop spans 15 amino acids. CDR3 in amino acids: CASRGRGLSNQPQHF. The DNA of the CDR3 is TGTGCCAGCAGAGGCAGGGGGCTGAGCAATCAGCCCCAGCATTTT.

The chain uses TRBV7-3 and TRBJ2-7; 8 nucleotides agree with TRBD2. Per germline, CDR1 SGHTA and CDR2 FQGTGA. Trimming took 5 bases from V and 0 from J; bases not matched to a gene: 6. This CDR3 is 15 amino acids long. The CDR3: CASSPGGGGSYEQYF. DNA for the CDR3: TGTGCCAGCAGCCCCGGGGGGGGTGGCTCCTACGAGCAGTACTTC.

Only one count was recorded for this clone. The V gene is TRBV27, the J gene TRBJ2-7, with TRBD2 as a possible D gene (5 bases). The CDR3 runs to 14 residues. V lost 4 bases to trimming and J lost 6 bases, with 16 bases between them. Germline assignment: CDR1 MNHEY and CDR2 SMNVEV (reference sequence). The CDR3, as DNA: TGTGCCAGCAGTTCCTACACCTTTGGGAGCGAGCAGTACTTC. Translating gives CASSSYTFGSEQYF.

The V gene is TRBV30, the J gene TRBJ2-7, with TRBD1 identical over 10 bases. Germline CDR1 is GTSNPN and CDR2 is SVGIG (reference sequence). This CDR3 is built from 12 residues. The junction had 3 bases not matched to a gene; V was cut back by 5 bases and J by 5 bases. The CDR3 reads CAWGDRGHEQYF. The CDR3 bases are TGTGCCTGGGGGGACAGGGGCCACGAGCAGTACTTC.

This sequence joins TRBV27 and TRBJ2-7, with unresolved D. CDR1 MNHEY and CDR2 SMNVEV come from the germline V gene (reference sequence). V lost 1 base and J lost 3, with 7 bases in between. CDR3 size: 13 residues. The CDR3 DNA reads TGTGCCAGCAGTTTATTCTCCGGCTACGAGCAGTACTTC. Amino acids: CASSLFSGYEQYF.

In nucleotides, the CDR3 is TGTGCCTGGAGTGGGGGGGGAGGATGGGGCTACACCTTC. Protein sequence: CAWSGGGGWGYTF. The chain couples TRBV30 to TRBJ1-2, with a weak D call TRBD1 (5 bases). CDR1 GTSNPN and CDR2 SVGIG come from the germline V gene (reference sequence). V was pared by 1 base and J by 8 bases, with 14 bases between. The CDR3 covers 13 residues.

This chain joins TRBV6-6 and TRBJ1-4; D gene uncertain. Germline V lookup: CDR1 MNHNY, CDR2 SVGAGI (reference sequence). CDR3 length: 14 residues. Trimming removed 7 bases at V and 2 bases at J, with 11 bases between. CDR3 DNA: TGTGCCAGCAACGACGGAGTTACTAATGAAAAACTGTTTTTT. Residues: CASNDGVTNEKLFF.

This clone was seen more than once but under ten times. The CDR3 nucleotides read TGCGCCAGCAGCCGACTAGTCGACAATGAGCAGTTCTTC. This gives the protein CASSRLVDNEQFF. The rearrangement uses TRBV4-1 and TRBJ2-1, with a weak D call TRBD2 (6 bases). V shed 4 bases and J shed 5 bases, with 9 bases lying between them. This CDR3 has 13 amino acids. Per germline, CDR1 MGHRA and CDR2 YSYEKL.

The gene calls are TRBV7-6 and TRBJ1-4; D is unresolved. Germline CDR1 and CDR2: SGHVS and FNYEAQ. This CDR3 contains 14 residues. Trimming cost V 5 bases and J 3 bases, with 10 bases left between them. CDR3: CASSRLLANEKLFF. As DNA, the CDR3 is TGTGCCAGCAGCCGACTCCTTGCTAATGAAAAACTGTTTTTT. Full variable domain (rest looked up from reference TRBV7-6 and TRBJ1-4): GAGVSQSPRYKVTKRGQDVALRCDPISGHVSLYWYRQALGQGPEFLTYFNYEAQQDKSGLPNDRFSAERPEGSISTLTIQRTEQRDSAMYRCASSRLLANEKLFFGSGTQLSVL.

V gene TRBV27 combines with J gene TRBJ1-5, with D perhaps matching TRBD1 (5 bases). Germline V CDR1 and CDR2: MNHEY, SMNVEV (reference sequence). CDR3 size: 14 residues. V lost 3 bases, J lost 3 bases, and 9 bases lay in between. The CDR3 nucleotides read TGTGCCAGCAGTTTCGTAGGGGTCAATCAGCCCCAGCATTTT. Encoded protein: CASSFVGVNQPQHF.

Only a few counts were recorded for this clone. The chain recombines TRBV19 with TRBJ2-4, with 10 bases lining up with TRBD2. J lost 7 bases, V lost 5 bases, and 2 bases had no gene match. This CDR3 region has 13 residues. Germline V gives CDR1 LNHDA, CDR2 SQIVND (reference sequence). CDR3 DNA sequence: TGTGCCAGTAGTCGGACTAGCGGTAACATTCAGTACTTC. Translated: CASSRTSGNIQYF.

This chain uses TRBV6-5 with TRBJ1-2; 8 bases fit TRBD1. CDR3 length: 15 residues. Germline V gene lookup returns CDR1 MNHEY and CDR2 SVGAGI. The junction had 18 bases not matched to a gene; V was cut back by 11 bases and J by 7 bases. CDR3 sequence: CAASRDRFLFGGYTF. CDR3 DNA sequence: TGTGCCGCGTCCCGGGACAGGTTTTTATTCGGTGGCTACACCTTC.

This clone was observed a few times. The chain carries TRBV30 and TRBJ2-7; D unclear. V shed 3 bases and J shed 5 bases, with 8 bases lying between them. Germline V lookup: CDR1 GTSNPN, CDR2 SVGIG (reference sequence). The CDR3 is made up of 11 amino acids. The CDR3 bases are TGTGCCTGGAGAACGGTCCACGAGCAGTACTTC. Residues: CAWRTVHEQYF. Variable domain in full (rest from reference TRBV30 and TRBJ2-7): SQTIHQWPATLVQPVGSPLSLECTVEGTSNPNLYWYRQAAGRGLQLLFYSVGIGQISSEVPQNLSASRPQDRQFILSSKKLLLSDSGFYLCAWRTVHEQYFGPGTRLTVT.

The chain joins TRBV2 to TRBJ1-2; D possibly corresponds to TRBD1 (6 bases). V shed 6 bases and J shed 4 bases, with 9 bases lying between them. Germline assignment: CDR1 SNHLY and CDR2 FYNNEI. This CDR3 has 12 amino acids. The CDR3, as DNA: TGTGCCAGCAGACCGGACAGCTATGGCTACACCTTC. Residues: CASRPDSYGYTF.

The rearrangement links TRBV9 to TRBJ2-2, with TRBD2 identical over 7 bases. This CDR3 region has 15 residues. CDR1 and CDR2 from the germline V gene are SGDLS and YYNGEE. J lost 5 bases, V lost 4 bases, and 8 bases had no gene match. The CDR3 bases are TGTGCCAGCAGCTCAGTCCAGCGGGGTACCGGGGAGCTGTTTTTT. This gives the protein CASSSVQRGTGELFF. Drawing the rest from reference TRBV9 and TRBJ2-2, the complete variable domain is DSGVTQTPKHLITATGQRVTLRCSPRSGDLSVYWYQQSLDQGLQFLIQYYNGEERAKGNILERFSAQQFPDLHSELNLSSLELGDSALYFCASSSVQRGTGELFFGEGSRLTVL.

The V and J genes are TRBV9 and TRBJ2-5; 8 bases are shared with TRBD1. Per the germline V gene, CDR1 is SGDLS and CDR2 is YYNGEE. CDR3 length equals 15 residues. V was pared by 2 bases and J by 5 bases, with 8 bases of the junction left unmatched. The CDR3 coding sequence is TGTGCCAGCAGCGTGTGGACAGGGCGGCGGGAGACCCAGTACTTC. Translating gives CASSVWTGRRETQYF.

V usage is TRBV6-1 and J usage is TRBJ1-1; D may be TRBD1 (6 bases). Trimming pared 1 base from V and 9 bases from J, leaving 12 bases between. Germline CDR1 and CDR2: MNHNS and SASEGT. The CDR3 covers 13 residues. The CDR3 DNA sequence: TGTGCCAGCAGTGAAGGGGGGACATTTAAAGCTTTCTTT. It translates to CASSEGGTFKAFF.